The T cell receptor (beta chain) described here comes from a study of CD8+CD57+ T cells in acquired aplastic anemia. For the study at large: Yields of DNA that came from sorted CD4+ and CD8+ cells averaged roughly 3.2 ug.

Patients selected for sequencing had displayed CD8+CD57+ cell expansion by flow cytometry. In all patients, the disease was severe acquired aplastic anemia. Genomic DNA served as template for TCR beta VDJ and CDR3 profiling. TCRdb re-derived calls from the reads in MiXCR, one entry per CDR3 protein. The sample records around 250,000 distinct CDR3 sequences, 82% being singletons. The CDR3 totals 16 residues. CDR1 and CDR2 (germline): SEHNR, FQNEAQ (reference sequence). J lost 11 bases, V lost 4 bases, and 17 bases had no gene match. The J gene is TRBJ1-5, the V gene TRBV7-9; 7 bases agree with TRBD1. Sequenced: sorted CD4+, CD8+, or CD8+CD57+ T cells (not recorded which) from PBMCs. The source of this sequence is a human donor with aplastic anemia. The CDR3 sequence is CASSSGGDNRDQAQHF. CDR3 nucleotide sequence: TGTGCCAGCAGCTCAGGGGGTGACAACCGGGACCAGGCCCAGCATTTT.